One sample yielded the 15 T cell receptor beta chains listed below, sequenced in a study of T cells expressing NK-cell markers (dated by TCRdb to the early 2020s). Libraries were constructed by 5' RACE. Instrument used: Illumina HiSeq 2000. TCRdb reprocessed the reads and assigns one entry to each CDR3 protein sequence, leaving out DNA. The table kept for this sample lists about half a million distinct CDR3 sequences. Roughly 1.4% of the sample is in the top ten clones. Sequencing used blood T cells: a sorted CD56 or NKG2C T cell subset, CD4+ or CD8+ T cells, or bulk PBMC T cells (not recorded which). These TCRs come from a woman aged 50 to 65 in good health. Donor details come from another sample of the same person, matched by shared clones.

The chain employs TRBV19 and TRBJ2-4; TCRdb calls TRBD1, which cannot be checked without DNA. The germline CDR1 and CDR2 sequences are LNHDA and SQIVND (reference sequence). There are 15 residues in the CDR3. The CDR3: CASSRLVSGKNIQYF.

This chain connects TRBV20-1 to TRBJ2-1. From germline, CDR1 is DFQATT and CDR2 SNEGSKA (reference sequence). This CDR3 comprises 12 residues. CDR3 loop: CSARAAGGEQFF.

V and J are TRBV5-1 and TRBJ1-1; TCRdb names TRBD1, which stays unverified in the absence of DNA. The CDR3 extends over 13 amino acids. Germline CDR1 and CDR2: SGHRS and YFSETQ. The CDR3 reads CASRDGVNTEAFF.

The chain employs TRBV7-2 and TRBJ2-2; TCRdb selects TRBD2, and the lack of DNA leaves this call unchecked. Germline CDR1 and CDR2: SGHTA and FQGNSA. The CDR3 runs to 14 residues. The CDR3 sequence: CASSPAGSTGELFF.

CDR3: CASSSRQGIAKNIQYF. This chain uses TRBV3-1 with TRBJ2-4; TCRdb's D gene call, TRBD1, goes unchecked for lack of DNA. The germline V gene encodes CDR1 LGHDT and CDR2 YNNKEL (reference sequence). The CDR3 length is 16 residues. Filled out from reference TRBV3-1 and TRBJ2-4, the complete variable domain reads DTAVSQTPKYLVTQMGNDKSIKCEQNLGHDTMYWYKQDSKKFLKIMFSYNNKELIINETVPNRFSPKSPDKAHLNLHINSLELGDSAVYFCASSSRQGIAKNIQYFGAGTRLSVL.

This chain joins TRBV5-1 and TRBJ2-5. The CDR3 runs to 12 residues. Germline CDR1 is SGHRS and CDR2 is YFSETQ. Here the CDR3 reads CASSLRQETQYF.

The V call is TRBV20-1, the J call TRBJ2-1; TCRdb reports TRBD2, a call that lacks DNA to check it against. The germline V gene encodes CDR1 DFQATT and CDR2 SNEGSKA (reference sequence). This CDR3 has 13 residues. The CDR3 spells CSAKQAVKNEQFF.

The chain has TRBV5-1 and TRBJ2-2; TCRdb's D gene call, TRBD1, goes unchecked for lack of DNA. The CDR3 is 15 residues long. The germline CDR1 and CDR2 sequences are SGHRS and YFSETQ. The CDR3 spells CASSLDNGGPGELFF.

This chain links TRBV27 with TRBJ2-3; TCRdb's D call, TRBD2, is unchecked because there is no DNA. The germline CDR1 and CDR2 sequences are MNHEY and SMNVEV (reference sequence). This CDR3 has 17 amino acids. CDR3 protein: CASSLTGTTVNTDTQYF.

The chain uses TRBV12-3 or TRBV12-4 and TRBJ1-1. This CDR3 is built from 15 residues. CDR3 sequence reads: CASTLDSRPHTEAFF.

The chain carries TRBV2 and TRBJ2-3; the D call from TCRdb, TRBD2, cannot be confirmed without DNA. This CDR3 has 18 amino acids. Germline V CDR1 and CDR2: SNHLY, FYNNEI. This CDR3 is CASSERLGLAGSTDTQYF.

The CDR3 here is CASSLGGNIPNEQFF. This chain links TRBV5-1 with TRBJ2-1; checking the TCRdb D call of TRBD2 is not possible without DNA. In germline, CDR1 is SGHRS, CDR2 YFSETQ. The CDR3 sequence is 15 residues long.

The chain has TRBV19 and TRBJ2-7; there is no DNA to check the TCRdb D call of TRBD2. Looked up from germline, CDR1 is LNHDA and CDR2 is SQIVND (reference sequence). This CDR3 spans 13 amino acids. CDR3 sequence reads: CASQVGSGYEQYF.

The chain links TRBV14 to TRBJ2-1; with no DNA, the TCRdb D assignment of TRBD2 cannot be verified. Germline V gives CDR1 SGHDN, CDR2 FVKESK. The CDR3 sequence is 14 residues long. Here the CDR3 reads CASKLAGWYNEQFF.

The V call is TRBV28, the J call TRBJ2-1; TCRdb outputs TRBD1, but without DNA this stays unchecked. Per germline, CDR1 MDHEN and CDR2 SYDVKM. This CDR3 spans 14 amino acids. The CDR3 sequence is CASSSIDRANEQFF.